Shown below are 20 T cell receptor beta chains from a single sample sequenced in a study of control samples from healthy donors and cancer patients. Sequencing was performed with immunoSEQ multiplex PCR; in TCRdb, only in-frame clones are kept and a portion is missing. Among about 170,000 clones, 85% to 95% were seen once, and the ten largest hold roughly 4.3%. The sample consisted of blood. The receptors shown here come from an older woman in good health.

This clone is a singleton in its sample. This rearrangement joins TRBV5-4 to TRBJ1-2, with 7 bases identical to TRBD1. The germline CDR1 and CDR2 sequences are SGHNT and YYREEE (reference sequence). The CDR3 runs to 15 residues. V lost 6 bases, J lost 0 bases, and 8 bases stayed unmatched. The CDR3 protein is CASKYEQGANYGYTF. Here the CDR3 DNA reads TGTGCCAGCAAGTACGAGCAGGGGGCTAACTATGGCTACACCTTC.

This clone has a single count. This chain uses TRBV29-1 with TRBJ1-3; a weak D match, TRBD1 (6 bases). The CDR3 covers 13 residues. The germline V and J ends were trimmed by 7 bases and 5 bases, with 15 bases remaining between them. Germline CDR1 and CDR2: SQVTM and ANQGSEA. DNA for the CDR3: TGCAGCGGTACCACAGGGTCCCGAAACACCATATATTTT. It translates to CSGTTGSRNTIYF.

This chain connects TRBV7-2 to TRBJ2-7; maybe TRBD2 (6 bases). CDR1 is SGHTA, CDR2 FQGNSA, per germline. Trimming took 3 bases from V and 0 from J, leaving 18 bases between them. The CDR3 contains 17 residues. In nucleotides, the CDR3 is TGTGCCAGCAGCTTTAGGGCCCTCAGAGCGGGCTCCTACGAGCAGTACTTC. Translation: CASSFRALRAGSYEQYF.

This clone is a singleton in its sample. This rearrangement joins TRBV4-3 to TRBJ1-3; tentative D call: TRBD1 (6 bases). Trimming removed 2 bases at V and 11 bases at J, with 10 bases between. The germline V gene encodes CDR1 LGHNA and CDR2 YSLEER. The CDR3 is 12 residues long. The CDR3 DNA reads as TGCGCCAGCAGCCAACTACAGGGAGCCATATATTTT. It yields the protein CASSQLQGAIYF.

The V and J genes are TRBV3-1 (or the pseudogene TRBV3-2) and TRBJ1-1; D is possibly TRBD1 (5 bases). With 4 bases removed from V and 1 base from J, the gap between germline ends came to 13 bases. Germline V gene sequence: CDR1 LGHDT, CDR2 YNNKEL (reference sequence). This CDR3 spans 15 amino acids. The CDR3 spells CASSPGRWGNTEAFF. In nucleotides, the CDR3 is TGTGCCAGCAGCCCGGGGCGATGGGGGAACACTGAAGCTTTCTTT.

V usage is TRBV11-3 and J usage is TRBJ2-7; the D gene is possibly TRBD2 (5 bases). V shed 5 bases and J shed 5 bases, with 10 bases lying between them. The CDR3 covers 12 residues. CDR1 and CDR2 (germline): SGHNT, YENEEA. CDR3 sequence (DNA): TGTGCCAGCAGCAACTGGAGGAACGAGCAGTACTTC. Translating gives CASSNWRNEQYF.

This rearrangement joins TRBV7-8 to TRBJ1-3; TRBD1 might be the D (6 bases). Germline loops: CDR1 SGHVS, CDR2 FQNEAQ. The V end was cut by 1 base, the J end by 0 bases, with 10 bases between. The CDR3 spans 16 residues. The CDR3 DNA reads TGTGCCAGCAGCTTAGTGGGGGCAACCTCTGGAAACACCATATATTTT. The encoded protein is CASSLVGATSGNTIYF. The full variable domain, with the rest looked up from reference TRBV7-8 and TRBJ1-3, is GAGVSQSPRYKVAKRGQDVALRCDPISGHVSLFWYQQALGQGPEFLTYFQNEAQLDKSGLPSDRFFAERPEGSVSTLKIQRTQQEDSAVYLCASSLVGATSGNTIYFGEGSWLTVV.

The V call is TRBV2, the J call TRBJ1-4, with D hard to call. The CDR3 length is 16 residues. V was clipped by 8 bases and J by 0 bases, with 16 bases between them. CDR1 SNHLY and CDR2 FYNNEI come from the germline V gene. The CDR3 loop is CASSRRAVPTNEKLFF. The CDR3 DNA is TGTGCCAGCTCTCGAAGGGCGGTCCCAACTAATGAAAAACTGTTTTTT.

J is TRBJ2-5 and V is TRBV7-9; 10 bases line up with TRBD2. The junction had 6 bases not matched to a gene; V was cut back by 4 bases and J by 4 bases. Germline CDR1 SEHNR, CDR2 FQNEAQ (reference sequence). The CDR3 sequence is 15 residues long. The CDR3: CASSSAAGGIETQYF. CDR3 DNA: TGTGCCAGCAGCTCCGCAGCGGGGGGGATAGAGACCCAGTACTTC.

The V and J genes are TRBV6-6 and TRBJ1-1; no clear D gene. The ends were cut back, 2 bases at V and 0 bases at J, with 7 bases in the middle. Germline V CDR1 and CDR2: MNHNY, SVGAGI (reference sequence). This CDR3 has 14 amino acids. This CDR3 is CASSYGRLNTEAFF. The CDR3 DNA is TGTGCCAGCAGTTACGGGCGGTTGAACACTGAAGCTTTCTTT.

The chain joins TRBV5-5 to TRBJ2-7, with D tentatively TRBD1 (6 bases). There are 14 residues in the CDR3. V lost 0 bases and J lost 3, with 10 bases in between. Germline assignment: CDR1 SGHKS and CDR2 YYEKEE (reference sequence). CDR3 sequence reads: CASSLVQGYYEQYF. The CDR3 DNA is TGTGCCAGCAGCTTGGTACAGGGTTACTACGAGCAGTACTTC.

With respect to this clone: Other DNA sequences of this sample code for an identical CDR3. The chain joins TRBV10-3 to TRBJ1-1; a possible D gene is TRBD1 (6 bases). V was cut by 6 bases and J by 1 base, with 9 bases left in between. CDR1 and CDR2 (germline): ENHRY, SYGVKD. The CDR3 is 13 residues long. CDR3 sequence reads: CAISGQTNTEAFF. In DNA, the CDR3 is TGTGCCATCAGCGGACAGACGAACACTGAAGCTTTCTTT.

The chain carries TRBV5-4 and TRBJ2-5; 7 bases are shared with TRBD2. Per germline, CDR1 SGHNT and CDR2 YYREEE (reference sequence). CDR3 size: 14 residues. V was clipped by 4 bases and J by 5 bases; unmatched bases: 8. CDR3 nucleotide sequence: TGTGCCAGCAGCCCGCTGACTAGCCGGGAGACCCAGTACTTC. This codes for CASSPLTSRETQYF.

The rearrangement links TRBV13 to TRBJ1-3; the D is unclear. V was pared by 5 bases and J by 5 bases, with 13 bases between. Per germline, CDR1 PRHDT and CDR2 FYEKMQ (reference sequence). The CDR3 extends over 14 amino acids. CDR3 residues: CASSGVAERNTIYF. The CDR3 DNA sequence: TGTGCCAGCAGCGGGGTGGCCGAAAGAAACACCATATATTTT.

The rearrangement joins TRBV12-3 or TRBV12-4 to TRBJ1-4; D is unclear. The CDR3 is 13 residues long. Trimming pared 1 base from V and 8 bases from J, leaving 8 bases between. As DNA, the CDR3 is TGTGCCAGCAGTTTAGGGCCTCGGGAAAAACTGTTTTTT. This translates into CASSLGPREKLFF.

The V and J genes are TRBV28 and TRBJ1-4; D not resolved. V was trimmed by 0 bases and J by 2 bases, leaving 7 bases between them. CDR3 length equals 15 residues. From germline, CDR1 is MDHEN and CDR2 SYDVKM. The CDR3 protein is CASSLWGRTNEKLFF. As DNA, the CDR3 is TGTGCCAGCAGTTTATGGGGGAGGACTAATGAAAAACTGTTTTTT.

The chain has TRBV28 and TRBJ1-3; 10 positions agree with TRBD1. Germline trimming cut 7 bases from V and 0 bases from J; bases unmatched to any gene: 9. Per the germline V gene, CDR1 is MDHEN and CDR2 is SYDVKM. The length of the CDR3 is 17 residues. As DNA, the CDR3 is TGTGCCAGCACTGAGGGGACAGGGGTTTTCTCTGGAAACACCATATATTTT. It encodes CASTEGTGVFSGNTIYF.

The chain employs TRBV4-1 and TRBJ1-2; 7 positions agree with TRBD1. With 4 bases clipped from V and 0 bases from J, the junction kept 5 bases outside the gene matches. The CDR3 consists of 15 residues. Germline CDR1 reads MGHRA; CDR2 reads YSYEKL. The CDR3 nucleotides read TGCGCCAGCAGCCGCCAGGGACAGACTAACTATGGCTACACCTTC. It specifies CASSRQGQTNYGYTF.

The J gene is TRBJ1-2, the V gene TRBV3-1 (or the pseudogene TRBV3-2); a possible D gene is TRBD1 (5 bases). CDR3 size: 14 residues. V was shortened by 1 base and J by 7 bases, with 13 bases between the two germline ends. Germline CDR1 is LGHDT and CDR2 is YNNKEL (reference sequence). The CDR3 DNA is TGTGCCAGCAGCCAAGTGAGTGGGACGGGTGGCTACACCTTC. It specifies CASSQVSGTGGYTF.

CDR3 DNA sequence: TGTGCCAGCTCTCGGGGAGACAGCCTATTGAACACTGAAGCTTTCTTT. Amino acid sequence: CASSRGDSLLNTEAFF. The V gene is TRBV18, the J gene TRBJ1-1, with D possibly TRBD1 on 5 matching bases. V was cut by 6 bases and J by 0 bases, with 17 bases left in between. CDR1 is KGHSH, CDR2 LQKENI, per germline. The CDR3 length is 16 residues. Filled out from reference TRBV18 and TRBJ1-1, the complete variable domain reads NAGVMQNPRHLVRRRGQEARLRCSPMKGHSHVYWYRQLPEEGLKFMVYLQKENIIDESGMPKERFSAEFPKEGPSILRIQQVVRGDSAAYFCASSRGDSLLNTEAFFGQGTRLTVV.